The next 15 T cell receptor beta chains were all read from a single sample in a study of blood T cells in healthy people across ages. A sample-barcoded 5' primer and a J-beta primer mix were used in a second PCR of about 7 to 12 cycles. TCRdb independently ran MiXCR on the 5' RACE reads; one entry per CDR3 protein. This table holds roughly 800,000 distinct CDR3 sequences, 36% found once. Sequencing input: blood. The receptor set was obtained from a man younger than 35 in good health.

The V gene is TRBV3-1, the J gene TRBJ2-1, with 9 bases lining up with TRBD2. With 7 bases clipped from V and 8 bases from J, the junction kept 12 bases outside the gene matches. Germline CDR1 LGHDT, CDR2 YNNKEL (reference sequence). CDR3 length equals 15 residues. CDR3 sequence: CASTQGSGGIYEQFF. The CDR3 bases are TGTGCCAGCACCCAGGGTAGCGGGGGTATCTATGAGCAGTTCTTC.

There are a few counts of this clonotype. The chain carries TRBV7-9 and TRBJ2-7; D call uncertain. The CDR3 spans 12 residues. V was shortened by 4 bases and J by 7 bases, with 11 bases between the two germline ends. From germline, CDR1 is SEHNR and CDR2 FQNEAQ (reference sequence). CDR3 DNA sequence: TGTGCCAGCAGCTCTCCTGGCAATGAGCAGTACTTC. Its translation is CASSSPGNEQYF.

The chain has TRBV9 and TRBJ2-1; 9 nucleotides match TRBD1. CDR1 is SGDLS and CDR2 is YYNGEE in the germline V gene. V lost 3 bases to trimming and J lost 0 bases; unmatched junction nucleotides: 13. This CDR3 has 19 amino acids. This CDR3 reads CASSGPGQGYLSSYNEQFF. The CDR3 DNA reads TGTGCCAGCAGCGGTCCGGGACAGGGTTACCTGAGCTCCTACAATGAGCAGTTCTTC. The full variable domain, with the rest looked up from reference TRBV9 and TRBJ2-1, is DSGVTQTPKHLITATGQRVTLRCSPRSGDLSVYWYQQSLDQGLQFLIQYYNGEERAKGNILERFSAQQFPDLHSELNLSSLELGDSALYFCASSGPGQGYLSSYNEQFFGPGTRLTVL.

V and J are TRBV6-5 and TRBJ1-4; D gene ambiguous. The germline V gene encodes CDR1 MNHEY and CDR2 SVGAGI. Trimming cost V 4 bases and J 7 bases, with 13 bases left between them. This CDR3 is built from 14 residues. Here the CDR3 DNA reads TGTGCCAGCAGTTGGGCCGCTGCGGCTGAAAAACTGTTTTTT. It translates to CASSWAAAAEKLFF.

This chain joins TRBV7-9 and TRBJ2-5; D may be TRBD1 (6 bases). The germline V gene has CDR1 SEHNR and CDR2 FQNEAQ (reference sequence). V gave up 5 bases and J gave up 1 base, with 14 bases separating them. The CDR3 contains 15 residues. The CDR3 loop is CASSGPGHGQETQYF. DNA for the CDR3: TGTGCCAGCAGCGGACCGGGACACGGCCAAGAGACCCAGTACTTC.

The V call is TRBV12-3 or TRBV12-4, the J call TRBJ1-4; no reliable D call. The CDR3 runs 12 residues. V shed 7 bases and J shed 3 bases, with 6 bases lying between them. DNA for the CDR3: TGTGCCAGCAAGTGGGCTAATGAAAAACTGTTTTTT. This translates into CASKWANEKLFF.

This clonotype occurred a few times. This chain links TRBV4-3 with TRBJ2-5; TRBD2 might be the D (6 bases). The CDR3 has 16 amino acids. Trimming cost V 0 bases and J 5 bases, with 16 bases left between them. Germline V gives CDR1 LGHNA, CDR2 YSLEER. The CDR3 reads CASSQEWGLYTETQYF. In nucleotides, the CDR3 is TGCGCCAGCAGCCAAGAGTGGGGACTCTATACGGAGACCCAGTACTTC.

The chain joins TRBV18 to TRBJ1-1; no clear D. CDR3 length: 14 amino acids. The V and J ends lost 5 bases and 0 bases respectively, with 10 bases between them. Germline CDR1 and CDR2: KGHSH and LQKENI. The CDR3 sequence: CASSAERMNTEAFF. The CDR3 DNA sequence: TGTGCCAGCTCAGCCGAGAGGATGAACACTGAAGCTTTCTTT.

This chain connects TRBV12-3 or TRBV12-4 to TRBJ2-2; TRBD1 matches 7 bases. J lost 6 bases, V lost 4 bases, and 8 bases had no gene match. The CDR3 runs 15 residues. CDR3 amino acids: CASSSTGKGAGELFF. DNA for the CDR3: TGTGCCAGCAGTTCGACAGGGAAAGGCGCCGGGGAGCTGTTTTTT.

This chain joins TRBV20-1 and TRBJ2-3; D not certain. The CDR3 extends over 13 amino acids. The V and J ends lost 3 bases and 2 bases respectively, with 9 bases between them. Germline V gene data show CDR1 as DFQATT and CDR2 as SNEGSKA (reference sequence). The CDR3 sequence: CSAREPNTDTQYF. The CDR3 bases are TGCAGTGCTAGGGAACCGAACACAGATACGCAGTATTTT.

The rearrangement joins TRBV5-1 to TRBJ1-1; no firm D call. This CDR3 spans 14 amino acids. Deletions cut 4 bases from V and 0 bases from J, with 10 bases between. Germline loops: CDR1 SGHRS, CDR2 YFSETQ. CDR3 coding DNA: TGCGCCAGCAGCCGGGGATCTATGAACACTGAAGCTTTCTTT. Translation gives CASSRGSMNTEAFF. Complete variable domain (other parts from reference TRBV5-1 and TRBJ1-1): KAGVTQTPRYLIKTRGQQVTLSCSPISGHRSVSWYQQTPGQGLQFLFEYFSETQRNKGNFPGRFSGRQFSNSRSEMNVSTLELGDSALYLCASSRGSMNTEAFFGQGTRLTVV.

In this sample, this clonotype turned up a few times. This CDR3 reads CSARVGQGADGYTF. The CDR3 DNA is TGCAGTGCTAGAGTCGGACAGGGGGCCGATGGCTACACCTTC. This sequence joins TRBV20-1 and TRBJ1-2, with 11 bases aligning to TRBD1. There are 14 residues in the CDR3. V was clipped by 1 base and J by 6 bases; unmatched bases: 4. The germline gives CDR1 DFQATT, CDR2 SNEGSKA (reference sequence).

The chain joins TRBV27 to TRBJ2-6; D not certain. Trimming removed 5 bases at V and 4 bases at J, with 6 bases between. CDR3 size: 13 residues. Germline assignment: CDR1 MNHEY and CDR2 SMNVEV (reference sequence). DNA of the CDR3: TGTGCCAGCAGTCTCATCGGGGCCAACGTCCTGACTTTC. Amino acid sequence: CASSLIGANVLTF.

This clonotype came up once. The chain joins TRBV7-2 to TRBJ2-2, with 8 nucleotides matching TRBD2. This CDR3 region has 13 residues. CDR1 and CDR2 (germline): SGHTA, FQGNSA. V gave up 11 bases and J gave up 6 bases; unmatched junction bases: 8. CDR3 amino acids: CASRAGAAGELFF. CDR3 coding DNA: TGTGCCTCAAGAGCGGGGGCGGCCGGGGAGCTGTTTTTT.

This chain connects TRBV6-5 to TRBJ1-4; 7 nucleotides line up with TRBD1. The ends lost 0 bases at V and 8 bases at J; junction bases unmatched: 6. The length of the CDR3 is 15 residues. CDR1 MNHEY and CDR2 SVGAGI come from the germline V gene. CDR3 loop: CASSYSGQLLEKLFF. The CDR3 DNA is TGTGCCAGCAGTTACTCGGGACAGTTACTCGAAAAACTGTTTTTT.